This T cell receptor beta chain is drawn from a study of blood T cell repertoires in COVID-19. At the level of the study: The analysed material was cDNA or gDNA that came from T cells, B-cell-depleted T cells, or PBMCs.

Under the authors' procedure: Amplification from reference gene primers served as the basis for estimated nucleated cell counts. Sequencing used immunoSEQ multiplex PCR; TCRdb keeps in-frame clones, though not all of them. V, J and clone size are taken as reported in that table, and D and trimming were inferred from the DNA itself. The table shows roughly 300,000 clones, with more than 70% occurring only once. Participants, about 18 to 89 years old, spanned more than 20 US areas. Cohorts were determined from participant-reported clinical history. CDR1 and CDR2 from the germline V gene are MDHEN and SYDVKM. CDR3 length: 14 amino acids. V was trimmed by 8 bases and J by 8 bases, leaving 22 bases between them.

Source material: PBMCs or T cells enriched from blood (not recorded which). The sequence was collected from a woman in her 30s who had recovered from COVID-19. V is TRBV28 and J is TRBJ2-7, with TRBD2 as a possible D gene (7 bases). CDR3 sequence (DNA): TGTGCCAGCGCTGTAGGGGGGGGCGAAGGCAAGCAGTACTTC. This translates into CASAVGGGEGKQYF.